This is a list of T cell receptor beta chains from one sample in a study of identical twins. MiXCR, run by TCRdb on the 5' RACE reads, gives a single entry per CDR3 protein. Of around 510,000 distinct CDR3 sequences in the sample, 14% were seen once. The same data also contributed to another study, on yellow fever vaccine responses in identical twins.

The specimen was CD4+ T cells sorted from blood. These TCRs come from a woman aged 18-29 years in good health. CDR3s include the opening cysteine and the closing phenylalanine or tryptophan.

cdr3_aa: CATRRGRGREGTEAFF
v_call: TRBV24-1

cdr3_aa: CASSQMDRAEAFF
v_call: TRBV18

cdr3_aa: CASSLGYTGYTRNNYEQYF
v_call: TRBV5-1

cdr3_aa: CSASARFGGQETQYF
v_call: TRBV20-1

cdr3_aa: CASTKGGSGANVLTF
v_call: TRBV28

cdr3_aa: CASSLEPGAFGANVLTF
v_call: TRBV5-1

cdr3_aa: CASRPRMDTEAFF
v_call: TRBV12-3/TRBV12-4

cdr3_aa: CSARESGVSSYNEQFF
v_call: TRBV20-1

cdr3_aa: CASSPTGQGNTEAFF
v_call: TRBV5-1

cdr3_aa: CASSLATVATNEKLFF
v_call: TRBV5-1

cdr3_aa: CSARTGEVQYF
v_call: TRBV20-1

cdr3_aa: CASSFSVIQETQYF
v_call: TRBV7-8

cdr3_aa: CASSRQFGQETQYF
v_call: TRBV7-9

cdr3_aa: CASSTRTGPTSEQYF
v_call: TRBV7-2

cdr3_aa: CASSLAGDYTGELFF
v_call: TRBV5-1

cdr3_aa: CASSAGDRASGANVLTF
v_call: TRBV9

cdr3_aa: CATSRVKGPPSEQYF
v_call: TRBV15

cdr3_aa: CASSVAGANTEAFF
v_call: TRBV2

cdr3_aa: CASRASGSSYEQYF
v_call: TRBV12-3/TRBV12-4

cdr3_aa: CSGWTEDGELFF
v_call: TRBV29-1

cdr3_aa: CASSKTGKAFF
v_call: TRBV12-3/TRBV12-4

cdr3_aa: CASSLFSQGNTGELFF
v_call: TRBV5-1

cdr3_aa: CASSQTSLTYEQYF
v_call: TRBV18

cdr3_aa: CAISATGVDTGELFF
v_call: TRBV10-3

cdr3_aa: CASRPTGTGTDTQYF
v_call: TRBV6-2/TRBV6-3

cdr3_aa: CASRFPGGGYGYTF
v_call: TRBV21-1

cdr3_aa: CASSYPIGGVSSYNEQFF
v_call: TRBV6-2/TRBV6-3

cdr3_aa: CASSSSAGWYEQYF
v_call: TRBV7-4

cdr3_aa: CASSVPGQAYEQYF
v_call: TRBV5-6

cdr3_aa: CASSPRTGGVYGYTF
v_call: TRBV7-2

cdr3_aa: CATSDRLAGDTQYF
v_call: TRBV24-1

cdr3_aa: CASRRGFSYEQYF
v_call: TRBV3-1

cdr3_aa: CAIRPGTQNTGELFF
v_call: TRBV10-3

cdr3_aa: CAISERLAGGSSSTDTQYF
v_call: TRBV10-3

cdr3_aa: CATSDPDRFFETQYF
v_call: TRBV24-1

cdr3_aa: CASSQGSGLAYEQYF
v_call: TRBV5-1

cdr3_aa: CASSLPGLYTEAFF
v_call: TRBV7-9

cdr3_aa: CASSLWAGDSNQPQHF
v_call: TRBV28

cdr3_aa: CASSTRTSSTDTQYF
v_call: TRBV7-8

cdr3_aa: CASSYKAGGGYGYTF
v_call: TRBV6-5

cdr3_aa: CASSTQGAPYNEQFF
v_call: TRBV19

cdr3_aa: CASRLADGRPSSYNEQFF
v_call: TRBV12-2

cdr3_aa: CASSLAPPTGGFTDTQYF
v_call: TRBV12-3/TRBV12-4

cdr3_aa: CASSHQTDTGELFF
v_call: TRBV27